This TCR beta chain was sequenced during a study of OX40 agonist ivuxolimab in advanced cancers. Study in general: In three patients, partial responses were observed, one with hepatocellular carcinoma and two with cutaneous melanoma.

Here immunoSEQ multiplex PCR was the method, and the copy in TCRdb shows in-frame clones only, minus some. The sample consists of 35,000 to 45,000 clones, 82% of them appearing once. V lost 2 bases and J 4 bases, leaving 11 bases between the germline ends. Germline V gene data show CDR1 as LNHDA and CDR2 as SQIVND (reference sequence). This CDR3 is built from 14 residues. The starting material was CD4+ or CD8+ T cells sorted from blood, obtained in a trial of the OX40 agonist ivuxolimab. This clonotype was obtained from an adult with an advanced solid tumor such as melanoma, head and neck, liver or kidney cancer. The chain employs TRBV19 and TRBJ1-2, with D unresolved. CDR3: CASSIKSSVYGYTF. The CDR3 DNA reads as TGTGCCAGTAGTATAAAAAGCAGCGTCTATGGCTACACCTTC.